This entry lists 2 T cell receptor beta chains sequenced from one sample in a study of naive and memory T cell subsets. Four PCR rounds used nested alpha and beta constant region primers plus the SP2 primer. TCRdb independently ran MiXCR on the 5' RACE reads; one entry per CDR3 protein. The sample lists 45,000 to 55,000 distinct CDR3 sequences, approximately 4.5% occurring once. TCR cDNA received a 3' ligated oligonucleotide that carried a UMI. The receptors were sampled from a female donor in good health.

This clonotype was observed many times. The rearrangement links TRBV10-2 to TRBJ2-2; the D gene is possibly TRBD1 (5 bases). The CDR3 has 15 residues. The germline gives CDR1 WSHSY, CDR2 SAAADI. The V end was cut by 7 bases, the J end by 4 bases, with 16 bases between. CDR3 DNA sequence: TGCGCCAGCACCTCAGGGAAGAGGTTCACCGGGGAGCTGTTTTTT. It specifies CASTSGKRFTGELFF.

This clonotype was counted at least ten times. This chain joins TRBV10-1 and TRBJ2-4; D possibly uses TRBD1 or TRBD2 (5 bases each). Trimming shortened V by 3 bases and J by 6 bases, and 15 bases separated the two germline ends. CDR3 length: 15 residues. Germline CDR1 WNHNN, CDR2 SYGVQD (reference sequence). The CDR3 here is CASSDHRDGGNIQYF. CDR3 in DNA: TGCGCCAGCAGTGATCACCGGGACGGAGGAAACATTCAGTACTTC.